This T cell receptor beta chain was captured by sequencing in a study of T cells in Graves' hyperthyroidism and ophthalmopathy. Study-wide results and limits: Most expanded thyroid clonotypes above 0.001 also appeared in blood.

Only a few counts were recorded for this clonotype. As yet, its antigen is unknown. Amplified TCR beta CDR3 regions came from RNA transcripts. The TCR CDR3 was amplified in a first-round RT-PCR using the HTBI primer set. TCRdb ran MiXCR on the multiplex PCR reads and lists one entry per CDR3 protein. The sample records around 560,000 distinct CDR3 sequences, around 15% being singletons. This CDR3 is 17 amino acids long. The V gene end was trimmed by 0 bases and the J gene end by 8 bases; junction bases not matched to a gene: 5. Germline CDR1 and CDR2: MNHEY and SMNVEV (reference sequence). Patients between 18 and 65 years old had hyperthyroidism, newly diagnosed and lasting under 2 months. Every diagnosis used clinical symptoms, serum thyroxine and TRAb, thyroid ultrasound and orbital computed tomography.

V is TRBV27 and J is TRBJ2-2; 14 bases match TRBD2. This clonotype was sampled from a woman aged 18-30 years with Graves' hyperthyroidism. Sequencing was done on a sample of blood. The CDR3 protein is CASSLSGTSGSKGELFF. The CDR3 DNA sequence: TGTGCCAGCAGTTTATCCGGGACTAGCGGGAGTAAGGGGGAGCTGTTTTTT.